Included here is one TCR beta chain sequence, with context. Its antigen remains unknown. CDR1 and CDR2 from the germline V gene are MNHEY and SVGAGI. V lost 2 bases to trimming and J lost 2 bases; unmatched junction nucleotides: 6. This CDR3 is built from 16 residues. At a deep level, the assay was run. Clones were read by immunoSEQ multiplex PCR, and TCRdb kept only the in-frame ones, dropping some. Of about a million clones in the sample, 60% to 80% were seen once. This specimen comes from a study of shared clonotypes between healthy human individuals. Study-wide results and caveats: Generation probabilities were higher for clonotypes shared across all four sorted-subset donors than for unshared ones.

The sequence came from a man younger than 35 in good health. Some clones in this sample may be carry-over from other donors' samples. The material sequenced was memory CD4+ T cells from PBMCs. The subset denotes: CD45RA-negative fraction. The rearrangement links TRBV6-5 to TRBJ1-2; 9 bases line up with TRBD1. The CDR3 DNA reads as TGTGCCAGCAGTTACAGAAAGACAGGGGGGAACTATGGCTACACCTTC. It specifies CASSYRKTGGNYGYTF.